Below, 30 T cell receptor gamma chains from the same sample are listed, as sequenced in a study of Vδ1+ human thymocytes. Study conclusions and caveats: In the thymus, TRG and TRD repertoires looked highly polyclonal with Gaussian CDR3 lengths.

RNA was extracted from the cells and then reverse transcribed. Pooled V-gene forward primers with one constant-region reverse primer generated the CDR3 amplicons by multiplex PCR. TCRdb re-processed the multiplex PCR reads via CATT. The sample has 25,000 to 35,000 gamma-chain clones; 15% to 25% are singletons. These receptors' targets are unknown. Sequencing was carried out using Vdelta1+ gamma-delta thymocytes from the thymus. This sample's subset: FACS-sorted CD3+ TCRalphabeta- TCRVdelta1+ TCRVdelta2- thymocytes. The receptors shown here come from a boy younger than two who had congenital heart surgery.

This rearrangement joins TRGV2 to TRGJP1. The CDR3 consists of 20 residues. V dropped 2 bases and J dropped 0; count of bases not matched to a gene: 18. CDR1 and CDR2 from the germline V gene are EGSNGY and YDSYNSKV. In DNA, the CDR3 is TGTGCCACCTGGGACGCGCCCGCCGATCCCTTCTATACCACTGGTTGGTTCAAGATATTT. This translates into CATWDAPADPFYTTGWFKIF.

The J gene is TRGJ1 or TRGJ2, the V gene TRGV9. The CDR3 is 14 amino acids. Germline CDR1 GITISATS, CDR2 ISYDGTV (reference sequence). With V trimmed by 2 bases and J by 4 bases, 8 bases remained unmatched. The CDR3 loop is CALWEARRYYKKLF. In DNA, the CDR3 is TGTGCCTTGTGGGAGGCCAGGAGGTATTATAAGAAACTCTTT.

This chain links TRGV4 with TRGJ1 or TRGJ2. CDR3 size: 13 residues. V shed 6 bases and J 6 bases; nucleotides not matched to a gene: 11. Germline V gene lookup returns CDR1 EGSTGY and CDR2 YDSYTSSV. In DNA form, the CDR3 reads TGTGCCACCTGGACTTCTTTGGGTTATAAGAAACTCTTT. Protein sequence: CATWTSLGYKKLF.

The table lists this clone with a few counts. The chain carries TRGV8 and TRGJ1 or TRGJ2. Germline CDR1 is VENAVY and CDR2 is YDSYNSRV. The length of the CDR3 is 14 residues. After removal of 3 bases from V and 3 bases from J, the junction contained 8 bases not matched to a gene. CDR3 DNA: TGTGCCACCTGGGATGGAGGATGTTATTATAAGAAACTCTTT. It yields the protein CATWDGGCYYKKLF.

This clone was counted a few times. An end of the junction does not agree with germline; a read error may underlie this. The V and J genes are TRGV4 and TRGJ1 or TRGJ2. The CDR3 has 14 residues. Germline loops: CDR1 EGSTGY, CDR2 YDSYTSSV. CDR3 sequence: CATREFPCPYKKLF. The CDR3 nucleotides are TGTGCCACCAGGGAATTCCCCTGTCCATATAAGAAACTCTTT.

This chain joins TRGV9 and TRGJ1 or TRGJ2. V shed 4 bases, J shed 4 bases, and the junction held 7 bases outside the gene matches. Germline CDR1 reads GITISATS; CDR2 reads ISYDGTV (reference sequence). There are 13 residues in the CDR3. The CDR3 DNA follows: TGTGCCTTGTGGGAACAAACATATTATAAGAAACTCTTT. Its protein is CALWEQTYYKKLF.

V gene TRGV2 combines with J gene TRGJ1 or TRGJ2. The junction had 12 bases not matched to a gene; V was cut back by 6 bases and J by 4 bases. Germline V gives CDR1 EGSNGY, CDR2 YDSYNSKV. The CDR3 runs to 14 residues. CDR3 coding DNA: TGTGCCACCTGGCGATGGACCTCATATTATAAGAAACTCTTT. The encoded protein is CATWRWTSYYKKLF.

J is TRGJ1 or TRGJ2 and V is TRGV5. This CDR3 region has 15 residues. Germline CDR1 VINAFY, CDR2 YDVSNSKD. V lost 0 bases to trimming and J lost 4 bases; unmatched junction nucleotides: 9. The CDR3 DNA follows: TGTGCCACCTGGGACAGGCAACTCGGATATTATAAGAAACTCTTT. Its protein product is CATWDRQLGYYKKLF.

The gene calls are TRGV4 and TRGJ1 or TRGJ2. CDR1 EGSTGY and CDR2 YDSYTSSV come from the germline V gene. There are 16 residues in the CDR3. The junction had 10 bases not matched to a gene; V was cut back by 2 bases and J by 0 bases. CDR3 nucleotides: TGTGCCACCTGGGATGTACTCGGGGCGAATTATTATAAGAAACTCTTT. Translated: CATWDVLGANYYKKLF.

In this sample, this clone turned up a few times. A much larger clone is a single base away; this may be a read error. The chain carries TRGV3 and TRGJ1 or TRGJ2. The CDR3 is 13 amino acids. Germline-derived CDR1 and CDR2 are VTNTFY and YDVSTARD (reference sequence). The trim removed 2 bases at V and 1 base at J, leaving 2 bases unmatched. In DNA, the CDR3 is TGTGCCACCTGGGACAACAATTATTATAAGAAACTCTTT. Translated: CATWDNNYYKKLF.

Details on this clone: A much larger clone lies one base from this, so it may be a read error. This sequence joins TRGV3 and TRGJ1 or TRGJ2. This CDR3 comprises 14 residues. Germline CDR1 and CDR2: VTNTFY and YDVSTARD (reference sequence). DNA for the CDR3: TGTGCCACCTGGGGCAGGCAGAATTATTATAAGAAACTCTTT. Translated: CATWGRQNYYKKLF.

A remark on this clone: Other nucleotide sequences in the sample specify the same CDR3. V is TRGV4 and J is TRGJ1 or TRGJ2. The CDR3 extends over 11 amino acids. The germline gives CDR1 EGSTGY, CDR2 YDSYTSSV. V lost 0 bases, J lost 10 bases, and 3 bases stayed unmatched. The CDR3 region has the DNA TGTGCCACCTGGGATGGGCCGAAGAAACTCTTT. Protein sequence: CATWDGPKKLF.

The chain employs TRGV4 and TRGJ1 or TRGJ2. Germline loops: CDR1 EGSTGY, CDR2 YDSYTSSV. The V and J ends lost 0 bases and 6 bases, in that order; junction bases with no gene match: 8. The CDR3 is made up of 14 amino acids. The CDR3 region has the DNA TGTGCCACCTGGGATGGGCCACTGGCTTATAAGAAACTCTTT. It codes for CATWDGPLAYKKLF.

A remark on this clone: The sample contains more than one DNA sequence encoding this CDR3. The chain uses TRGV2 and TRGJP2. The length of the CDR3 is 14 residues. Germline assignment: CDR1 EGSNGY and CDR2 YDSYNSKV. Unmatched junction bases numbered 0, after V lost 1 base and J lost 1 base. CDR3 nucleotides: TGTGCCACCTGGGACGGTAGTAGTGATTGGATCAAGACGTTT. This codes for CATWDGSSDWIKTF.

Concerning this clone itself: This same CDR3 is encoded by further DNA sequences in the sample. This sequence joins TRGV2 and TRGJ1 or TRGJ2. V lost 0 bases to trimming and J lost 4 bases; unmatched junction nucleotides: 6. Germline CDR1 and CDR2: EGSNGY and YDSYNSKV. This CDR3 has 14 amino acids. The CDR3 DNA reads TGTGCCACCTGGGACGGGCCTATCTATTATAAGAAACTCTTT. It is translated as CATWDGPIYYKKLF.

V gene TRGV4 combines with J gene TRGJ1 or TRGJ2. The V gene's germline CDR1 is EGSTGY and CDR2 YDSYTSSV. CDR3 length: 15 amino acids. J gave up 4 bases and V 0 bases, and 9 bases lay outside the gene matches. CDR3 protein: CATWDGPYQYYKKLF. CDR3 coding DNA: TGTGCCACCTGGGATGGGCCCTACCAGTATTATAAGAAACTCTTT.

This rearrangement joins TRGV8 to TRGJ1 or TRGJ2. In germline, CDR1 is VENAVY, CDR2 YDSYNSRV. This CDR3 is built from 13 residues. Germline trimming cut 3 bases from V and 3 bases from J; bases unmatched to any gene: 5. Here the CDR3 reads CATWDALYYKKLF. The CDR3 DNA is TGTGCCACCTGGGATGCTCTTTATTATAAGAAACTCTTT.

The sample holds a few counts of this clone. A far larger clone is just one base off, so this is likely a read error. The V gene is TRGV5, the J gene TRGJ1 or TRGJ2. The V gene's germline CDR1 is VINAFY and CDR2 YDVSNSKD. The CDR3 totals 13 residues. CDR3 nucleotide sequence: TGTGCCACCTGGGATGGGAATTATTATAAGAGACTCTTT. Translating gives CATWDGNYYKRLF.

V usage is TRGV9 and J usage is TRGJP. This CDR3 contains 18 residues. Germline values: CDR1 GITISATS, CDR2 ISYDGTV (reference sequence). V shed 6 bases and J 11 bases; nucleotides not matched to a gene: 19. Here the CDR3 reads CALWYRPWLKVGKKIKVF. The CDR3 nucleotides are TGTGCCTTGTGGTATCGTCCCTGGTTAAAGGTGGGCAAAAAAATCAAGGTATTT.

The table lists this clone with a few counts. The rearrangement uses TRGV3 and TRGJ1 or TRGJ2. The V segment lost 3 bases and the J segment 7 bases; nucleotides outside the gene matches: 15. CDR1 and CDR2 from the germline V gene are VTNTFY and YDVSTARD (reference sequence). The CDR3 extends over 15 amino acids. CDR3 coding DNA: TGTGCCACCTGGGACCGCCACGGGCCCTCATATAAGAAACTCTTT. It yields the protein CATWDRHGPSYKKLF.

This chain joins TRGV9 and TRGJ1 or TRGJ2. The CDR3 covers 16 residues. Germline CDR1 GITISATS, CDR2 ISYDGTV (reference sequence). Germline trimming cut 0 bases from V and 6 bases from J; bases unmatched to any gene: 14. The CDR3: CALWEVKRSPGYKKLF. CDR3 in DNA: TGTGCCTTGTGGGAGGTGAAAAGGTCGCCGGGTTATAAGAAACTCTTT.

The table lists this clone with a few counts. The chain couples TRGV9 to TRGJ1 or TRGJ2. V was pared by 4 bases and J by 3 bases, with 6 bases of the junction left unmatched. The germline gives CDR1 GITISATS, CDR2 ISYDGTV (reference sequence). This CDR3 has 13 amino acids. The CDR3 reads CALWDRVYYKKLF. CDR3 DNA: TGTGCCTTGTGGGACAGAGTTTATTATAAGAAACTCTTT.

This clone has a handful of counts. J is TRGJ1 or TRGJ2 and V is TRGV5. J lost 10 bases, V lost 0 bases, and 6 bases had no gene match. CDR1 and CDR2 (germline): VINAFY, YDVSNSKD. The length of the CDR3 is 12 residues. The CDR3 DNA reads TGTGCCACCTGGGACAGGCCGGAAAAGAAACTCTTT. It translates to CATWDRPEKKLF.

This clone has more than one count but fewer than ten. This chain joins TRGV9 and TRGJ1 or TRGJ2. The CDR3 consists of 13 residues. J lost 3 bases, V lost 7 bases, and 9 bases had no gene match. Germline CDR1 GITISATS, CDR2 ISYDGTV (reference sequence). DNA of the CDR3: TGTGCCTTGTGTCACACCATTTATTATAAGAAACTCTTT. Amino acid sequence: CALCHTIYYKKLF.

The table lists this clone with a few counts. A clone one base away is much larger, so this may be a read error. Other DNA sequences within the sample encode an identical CDR3. The J gene is TRGJ1 or TRGJ2, the V gene TRGV8. The CDR3 length is 14 residues. CDR1 and CDR2 (germline): VENAVY, YDSYNSRV. Trimming at V came to 3 bases and at J to 1 base, leaving 6 bases not matched to a gene. This CDR3 reads CATWDGPNYYKKLF. CDR3 DNA sequence: TGTGCCACCTGGGATGGGCCTAATTATTATAAGAAACTCTTT.

There are a few counts of this clone. The J gene is TRGJ1 or TRGJ2, the V gene TRGV8. The CDR3 loop spans 11 amino acids. The germline V gene has CDR1 VENAVY and CDR2 YDSYNSRV. Trimming at V came to 2 bases and at J to 8 bases, leaving 3 bases not matched to a gene. CDR3 nucleotide sequence: TGTGCCACCTGGGATATGGATAAGAAACTCTTT. This sequence encodes CATWDMDKKLF.

Concerning this clone: A much larger clonotype is one base distant, so this may be a read error. This same CDR3 is encoded by further DNA sequences in the sample. The genes are TRGV2 and TRGJ1 or TRGJ2. Germline V gene sequence: CDR1 EGSNGY, CDR2 YDSYNSKV. Losses at the gene ends were 1 base for V and 3 bases for J; bases not matched to a gene: 6. CDR3 length equals 14 residues. The CDR3 sequence: CATWDGPGYYKKLF. CDR3 nucleotide sequence: TGTGCCACCTGGGACGGCCCGGGTTATTATAAGAAACTCTTT.

This clone is medium-sized in the sample. The same CDR3 is also encoded by other DNA sequences in this sample. This sequence joins TRGV2 and TRGJ1 or TRGJ2. The CDR3 sequence is 13 residues long. Germline V gives CDR1 EGSNGY, CDR2 YDSYNSKV. Unmatched junction bases numbered 2, after V lost 0 bases and J lost 3 bases. The CDR3 sequence is CATWDGVYYKKLF. For the CDR3, the DNA is TGTGCCACCTGGGACGGGGTTTATTATAAGAAACTCTTT.

Notes on this clone: Distinct nucleotide sequences in the sample also encode this CDR3. The chain has TRGV4 and TRGJ1 or TRGJ2. With V trimmed by 6 bases and J by 2 bases, 4 bases remained unmatched. In germline, CDR1 is EGSTGY, CDR2 YDSYTSSV. This CDR3 contains 12 residues. CDR3 amino acids: CATWPYYYKKLF. The CDR3 coding sequence is TGTGCCACCTGGCCCTATTATTATAAGAAACTCTTT.

Regarding this clone: A clone one base away is much larger, so this may be a read error. This sequence joins TRGV8 and TRGJ1 or TRGJ2. CDR1 is VENAVY, CDR2 YDSYNSRV, per germline. J gave up 3 bases and V 3 bases, and 5 bases lay outside the gene matches. The CDR3 has 13 residues. CDR3 amino acids: CATWDVLYYKKLF. In nucleotides, the CDR3 is TGTGCCACCTGGGATGTGCTTTATTATAAGAAACTCTTT.